This T cell receptor (beta chain) was recorded in a study of human T cells and chemical hapten exposure. This clonotype has only a few counts. Its cognate antigen is unknown. TCRdb called the 5' RACE reads again in MiXCR, with one record for every CDR3 protein. The profile shows fewer than 150,000 distinct CDR3 sequences, around a fifth of them singletons. General study results and limits: Sensitizing with DPC caused no change in TCRs above 1 in 1000 frequency.

Before extraction, the whole blood was not fractionated, and total RNA was taken from it. CDR3 length: 16 amino acids. The ends lost 3 bases at V and 1 base at J; junction bases unmatched: 7. This chain links TRBV12-3 or TRBV12-4 with TRBJ2-3; the match to TRBD2 covers 7 bases. The sequence was obtained from a human donor in good health. CDR3 in amino acids: CASSFVLAARTDTQYF. The CDR3 nucleotides are TGTGCCAGCAGTTTCGTGCTAGCGGCCCGCACAGATACGCAGTATTTT.